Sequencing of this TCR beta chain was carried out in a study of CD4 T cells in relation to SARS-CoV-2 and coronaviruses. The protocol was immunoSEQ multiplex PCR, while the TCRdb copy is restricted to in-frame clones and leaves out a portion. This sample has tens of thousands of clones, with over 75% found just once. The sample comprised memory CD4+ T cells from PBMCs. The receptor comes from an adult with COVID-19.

The CDR3 DNA follows: TGCAGCGTTGGGAACGGGGGGGCCGCTGAGCAGTTCTTC. Translation: CSVGNGGAAEQFF. The chain uses TRBV29-1 and TRBJ2-1; 8 bases line up with TRBD2. Germline values: CDR1 SQVTM, CDR2 ANQGSEA. The CDR3 is made up of 13 amino acids. V dropped 4 bases and J dropped 9; count of bases not matched to a gene: 8.